The sequence of this TCR beta chain was determined in a study of blood T cells in healthy people across ages. Study-wide background: About one barcoded beta molecule per two T cells was the capture yield of template switching.

For the second PCR, which ran for roughly 6 to 12 cycles, a sample-barcoded 5' primer and a J-beta primer mix were used. Each cDNA molecule was tagged by a template-switch adaptor with 12 random nucleotides. TCRdb independently ran MiXCR on the 5' RACE reads; one entry per CDR3 protein. Of 550,000 to 800,000 distinct CDR3 sequences in the sample, 32% were seen once. Each individual donor underwent a draw of approximately 10 milliliters of peripheral blood. The study isolated at least 6.5 million PBMCs from each sample. The length of the CDR3 is 19 residues. V shed 0 bases, J shed 2 bases, and the junction held 13 bases outside the gene matches. CDR1 and CDR2 (germline): ENHRY, SYGVKD.

The chain joins TRBV10-3 to TRBJ2-1, with 7 bases that match TRBD2. The TCR originated in a woman of 80 years or more in good health. Sequences were obtained from blood. The CDR3 here is CAISESRSQAAGPYNEQFF. CDR3 nucleotides: TGTGCCATCAGTGAGTCCCGGTCCCAGGCAGCGGGACCCTACAATGAGCAGTTCTTC.